What follows are 17 T cell receptor beta chains derived from one specimen sequenced in a study of T cell repertoires in cytomegalovirus infection. Via MiXCR, TCRdb re-called the reads, giving one row per CDR3 protein. Of about 700,000 distinct CDR3 sequences listed, around 30% are singletons. Their antigen targets remain unknown. The sequencing used cultured PBMCs, collected from culture after CMV antigen stimulation. The source is a human donor in good health (CMV status not recorded). Some clones in this sample may be carry-over from other donors' samples.

This clonotype came up a few times. V and J are TRBV6-1 and TRBJ1-2; D gene unclear. Trimming took off 1 base at V and 2 bases at J, with 14 bases between the two ends. The CDR3 has 16 residues. CDR1 MNHNS and CDR2 SASEGT come from the germline V gene. This CDR3 reads CASSEVLRVANYGYTF. The CDR3, as DNA: TGTGCCAGCAGTGAAGTCCTGAGGGTGGCGAACTATGGCTACACCTTC.

J is TRBJ2-7 and V is TRBV4-1; D is possibly TRBD1 or TRBD2 (5 bases each). With 1 base removed from V and 0 bases from J, the gap between germline ends came to 16 bases. Germline-derived CDR1 and CDR2 are MGHRA and YSYEKL. The CDR3 is made up of 17 amino acids. CDR3 DNA sequence: TGCGCCAGCAGCCAAGTAGGGGACGGGCTGAGCTCCTACGAGCAGTACTTC. Its protein product is CASSQVGDGLSSYEQYF.

This CDR3 reads CASTARRDNEQFF. The CDR3 DNA reads as TGTGCCAGCACCGCGAGACGGGACAATGAGCAGTTCTTC. The J gene is TRBJ2-1, the V gene TRBV12-3 or TRBV12-4, with D unresolved. CDR3 length equals 13 residues. V was trimmed by 7 bases and J by 5 bases, leaving 12 bases between them.

This chain links TRBV19 with TRBJ2-3; 7 bases map to TRBD1. Germline V CDR1 and CDR2: LNHDA, SQIVND (reference sequence). CDR3 length: 16 residues. V gave up 7 bases and J gave up 2 bases; unmatched junction bases: 12. The CDR3 spells CASTEPTQGTTDTQYF. The CDR3 nucleotides read TGTGCCAGTACCGAACCTACACAGGGGACCACAGATACGCAGTATTTT.

This clonotype was seen ten or more times. The chain links TRBV7-2 to TRBJ2-1, with 9 bases fitting TRBD1. The CDR3 totals 19 residues. V lost 0 bases and J lost 7; bases outside the gene matches: 16. CDR1 is SGHTA, CDR2 FQGNSA, per germline. This CDR3 is CASSLAWGGQGGGRNEQFF. In DNA, the CDR3 is TGTGCCAGCAGCTTAGCCTGGGGGGGACAGGGTGGTGGGCGGAATGAGCAGTTCTTC. Complete variable domain (other parts from reference TRBV7-2 and TRBJ2-1): GAGVSQSPSNKVTEKGKDVELRCDPISGHTALYWYRQSLGQGLEFLIYFQGNSAPDKSGLPSDRFSAERTGGSVSTLTIQRTQQEDSAVYLCASSLAWGGQGGGRNEQFFGPGTRLTVL.

This chain's CDR3 is CASTRGGGSPLHF. As DNA, the CDR3 is TGTGCCAGCACCCGTGGGGGAGGATCACCCCTCCACTTT. The chain is built from TRBV7-9 and TRBJ1-6; D may be TRBD1 (5 bases). V lost 7 bases, J lost 10 bases, and 14 bases lay in between. The CDR3 is 13 amino acids. CDR1 is SEHNR, CDR2 FQNEAQ, per germline (reference sequence).

This clonotype was seen only a few times. The gene calls are TRBV28 and TRBJ2-5; D unclear. The CDR3 has 15 residues. V lost 8 bases to trimming and J lost 1 base, with 17 bases between them. CDR1 is MDHEN, CDR2 SYDVKM, per germline. CDR3 coding DNA: TGTGCCAGCTCCGCACCGTTACTCGGCCAAGAGACCCAGTACTTC. It is translated as CASSAPLLGQETQYF.

The CDR3 DNA reads TGTGCCAGCAGCATGGACAGTTATAATTCACCCCTCCACTTT. This sequence encodes CASSMDSYNSPLHF. This chain links TRBV7-4 with TRBJ1-6; TRBD1 is a possible D gene (6 bases). The CDR3 has 14 residues. Germline V lookup: CDR1 SGHVT, CDR2 SQSDAQ. Trimming removed 5 bases at V and 4 bases at J, with 9 bases between.

This clonotype was observed a handful of times. This rearrangement joins TRBV2 to TRBJ2-3; a possible D gene is TRBD1 (7 bases). This CDR3 spans 16 amino acids. The germline V gene has CDR1 SNHLY and CDR2 FYNNEI. V lost 5 bases and J lost 7, with 22 bases in between. The CDR3 spells CASSPQEGAAGNTQYF. The CDR3 DNA reads as TGTGCCAGCAGTCCTCAGGAGGGGGCCGCCGGGAATACGCAGTATTTT.

The chain carries TRBV7-1 and TRBJ2-1; 10 bases match TRBD1. TRBV7-1 is designated an ORF whose function remains uncertain. The CDR3 length is 18 residues. With 3 bases clipped from V and 1 base from J, the junction kept 9 bases outside the gene matches. In DNA, the CDR3 is TGTGCCAGCAGCTCCCGGGACAGGGGACAGGGATCCTACAATGAGCAGTTCTTC. It codes for CASSSRDRGQGSYNEQFF.

This clonotype was counted only a few times. The rearrangement links TRBV15 to TRBJ1-2; no definite D call. The CDR3 is 20 residues long. V was clipped by 0 bases and J by 4 bases, with 27 bases between them. Germline V CDR1 and CDR2: LNHNV, YYDKDF (reference sequence). The CDR3 region is CATSRDLRSRWAENFYGYTF. DNA of the CDR3: TGTGCCACCAGCAGAGATCTCCGCAGCCGCTGGGCAGAGAATTTCTATGGCTACACCTTC.

This clonotype was detected only a few times. The chain employs TRBV7-4 and TRBJ2-1, with D possibly TRBD2 on 5 matching bases. The germline CDR1 and CDR2 sequences are SGHVT and SQSDAQ. CDR3 size: 13 residues. Trimming removed 5 bases from V and 8 bases from J, with 13 bases in between. CDR3 in DNA: TGTGCCAGCAGCAACCAGGACTCCCATGAGCAGTTCTTC. It is translated as CASSNQDSHEQFF. The complete variable domain, with remaining parts taken from reference TRBV7-4 and TRBJ2-1, reads GAGVSQSPRYKVAKRGRDVALRCDSISGHVTLYWYRQTLGQGSEVLTYSQSDAQRDKSGRPSGRFSAERPERSVSTLKIQRTEQGDSAVYLCASSNQDSHEQFFGPGTRLTVL.

The V call is TRBV6-2 or TRBV6-3, the J call TRBJ2-3; weak D call: TRBD1 (5 bases). The CDR3 is made up of 14 amino acids. V was cut by 6 bases and J by 2 bases, with 12 bases left in between. Germline V gene sequence: CDR1 MNHEY, CDR2 SVGEGT. CDR3 loop: CASRLREFTDTQYF. In DNA, the CDR3 is TGTGCCAGCAGACTCAGGGAATTCACAGATACGCAGTATTTT.

The chain uses TRBV10-3 and TRBJ2-1; D is undetermined. Germline V CDR1 and CDR2: ENHRY, SYGVKD. Trimming removed 8 bases from V and 3 bases from J, with 5 bases in between. This CDR3 is built from 11 residues. Written as DNA, the CDR3 is TGTGCCATCTTAGGCTACAATGAGCAGTTCTTC. Its protein product is CAILGYNEQFF.

The chain carries TRBV20-1 and TRBJ1-2; D is unclear. The CDR3 consists of 15 residues. V lost 2 bases and J 6 bases, leaving 19 bases between the germline ends. The germline CDR1 and CDR2 sequences are DFQATT and SNEGSKA (reference sequence). This CDR3 reads CSARTGLTEGNGYTF. The CDR3 DNA follows: TGCAGTGCTAGAACGGGGTTGACGGAGGGAAATGGCTACACCTTC.

This clonotype was detected a few times. The chain links TRBV12-3 or TRBV12-4 to TRBJ1-2; D might be TRBD1 (6 bases). V was clipped by 5 bases and J by 2 bases, with 18 bases between them. The CDR3 contains 16 residues. DNA for the CDR3: TGTGCCAGCAGTGATGGGGGGGGACACCCAAACTATGGCTACACCTTC. It yields the protein CASSDGGGHPNYGYTF.

A few counts support this clonotype. V and J are TRBV12-3 or TRBV12-4 and TRBJ2-7, with D hard to call. V lost 1 base and J lost 5, with 15 bases in between. The CDR3 loop spans 15 amino acids. This CDR3 reads CASSLVLGFGHEQYF. The CDR3 nucleotides read TGTGCCAGCAGTTTAGTGTTGGGGTTCGGGCACGAGCAGTACTTC.